The table lists the clone carrying this TCR beta chain with a few counts. The entry originates in a study of early T cells in non-severe SARS-CoV-2 infection. Study overall: It was bulk RNA from unsorted whole blood that was sequenced, and the chains were unpaired.

Germline V gene sequence: CDR1 KGHDR, CDR2 SFDVKD. The CDR3 consists of 13 residues. The V end lost 7 bases, the J end lost 7 bases, and 13 bases lay between the germline ends. Researchers attached unique molecular identifiers to individual cDNA molecules. TCRdb processed the 5' RACE reads anew with MiXCR; each CDR3 protein has one entry. The table records roughly 80,000 distinct CDR3 sequences, about a sixth of them present only once. This TCR derives from an adult who was a healthcare worker with PCR-confirmed SARS-CoV-2 infection or an uninfected control (not recorded which). The V gene is TRBV24-1, the J gene TRBJ2-1; D assignment may be TRBD1 or TRBD2 (5 bases each). The sequencing sample was made of whole blood. The CDR3 nucleotides read TGTGCCACCAGCGGGACCCTCAGGAATGAGCAGTTCTTC. The encoded protein is CATSGTLRNEQFF.